This TCR beta chain was documented in a study of blood T cell repertoires in COVID-19 (dated by TCRdb to 2020 to 2021). Broadly, across the study: Samples covering the acute and convalescent phases of COVID-19 were provided by collaborators in the United States, Italy and Spain. The samples were drawn from two sources: the first 160 participants of the ongoing ImmuneRACE study, and 950 to 1,500 subjects contributed by 6 global collaborators. Deeply sampled blood TCRbeta repertoires from subjects exposed to, actively infected with, or recovered from COVID-19 were included in the dataset. A freely available public database, intended as a resource for researchers studying the immune response to SARS-CoV-2, is where the repertoires were released. The prospective study material was composed of cDNA or gDNA derived from T cells, B-cell-depleted T cells, or PBMCs. Where HLA class I and class II types were available, the types were taken from metadata supplied by the sample provider, not from assay-based typing. The sample metadata nearly always contained a de-identified subject ID, COVID-19 status, age in years and sex.

The CDR3 has 15 amino acids, counting the end cysteine and phenylalanine. CDR3 DNA only is kept here, 45 bases in frame from base 1. The germline V end is reduced by 3 bases and the J end by 2 bases; junction bases left unmatched: 3. Per the germline V gene, MNHNS is the CDR1 and SASEGT is the CDR2. TCRbeta CDR3 regions were amplified from genomic DNA using the immunoSEQ Assay, a bias-controlled multiplex PCR. The paper's processing steps were these. The number of nucleated cells in each sample was estimated from the amplification of reference gene primers within the assay. To quantify the absolute abundance of each unique TCRbeta CDR3 rearrangement, sequence reads were collapsed and filtered. For each sample, productive Simpson clonality was calculated as the square root of Simpson's diversity index across productive rearrangements. TCRdb's version of the immuneACCESS table is confined to in-frame rearrangements and falls short of the full clone set. An unresolved V gene accounts for under half of the shortfall where checked; the remainder is of unknown origin. The V and J calls and the clone size are those of that table, but D and trimming were determined from the DNA. The sample table contains roughly 60,000 clones; only one count was recorded for almost 85% of them. The ten largest clonotypes hold about 15% of the sample.

What the work shows at the level of the full study, not this receptor alone: The quantity of clinical and demographic metadata differed by source and by participant and was supplied without curation.

In Seattle, one collaborating source enrolled patients while the infection was active and tracked those patients longitudinally over the course of disease. Collaborating institutions collected whole blood in K2EDTA tubes following their own protocols. For TCRbeta analysis, collaborator samples were shipped as frozen whole blood, as isolated PBMCs, or as DNA extracted from either sample type. Comment on this clone: Its antigen remains undetermined. Base qualities were left out, and no much larger clone turns up one base away.

The chain is assembled from TRBV6-1 and TRBJ2-1, and 8 bases in between align with TRBD2. What was sequenced was peripheral blood. The clonotype originates from a man in his 60s with COVID-19, enrolled during active disease. The DNA reads TGTGCCAGCAGTGATTCTAGCGGGCCCTACAATGAGCAGTTCTTC. The encoded protein is CASSDSSGPYNEQFF.